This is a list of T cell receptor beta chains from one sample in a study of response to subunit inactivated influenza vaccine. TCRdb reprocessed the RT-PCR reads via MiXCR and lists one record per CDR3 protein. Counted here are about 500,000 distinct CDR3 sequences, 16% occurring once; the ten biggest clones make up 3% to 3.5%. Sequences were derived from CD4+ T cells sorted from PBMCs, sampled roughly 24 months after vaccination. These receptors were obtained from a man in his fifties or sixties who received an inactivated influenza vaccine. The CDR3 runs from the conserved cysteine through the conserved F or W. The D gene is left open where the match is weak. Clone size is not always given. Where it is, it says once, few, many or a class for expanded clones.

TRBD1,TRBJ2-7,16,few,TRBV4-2,CASSQAYGDSAYEQYF,TGTGCCAGCAGCCAAGCTTACGGGGACAGTGCCTACGAGCAGTACTTC
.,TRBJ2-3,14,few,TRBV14,CASSQAFYTDTQYF,TGTGCCAGCAGCCAAGCTTTCTACACAGATACGCAGTATTTT
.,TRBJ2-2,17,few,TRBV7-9,CASSLVSGPSNTGELFF,TGTGCCAGCAGCTTAGTCAGCGGGCCTTCGAACACCGGGGAGCTGTTTTTT
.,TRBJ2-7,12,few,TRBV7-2,CASSSRGATQYF,TGTGCCAGCAGCAGCCGAGGGGCGACGCAGTACTTC
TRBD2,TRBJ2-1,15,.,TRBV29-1,CSVAGLAGSYNEQFF,TGCAGCGTAGCTGGACTAGCGGGCTCCTACAATGAGCAGTTCTTC
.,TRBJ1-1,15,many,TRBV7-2,CASSFWASQNTEAFF,TGTGCCAGCAGCTTTTGGGCCAGCCAAAACACTGAAGCTTTCTTT
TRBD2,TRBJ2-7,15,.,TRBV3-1,CASSRTGTTVYEQYF,TGTGCCAGCAGCCGAACCGGGACTACAGTGTACGAGCAGTACTTC
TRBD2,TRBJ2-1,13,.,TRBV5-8,CASSLLAGYEQFF,TGTGCCAGCAGCTTACTAGCGGGATATGAGCAGTTCTTC
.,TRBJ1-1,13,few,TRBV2,CASNQDRNTEAFF,TGTGCCAGCAACCAGGACAGGAACACTGAAGCTTTCTTT
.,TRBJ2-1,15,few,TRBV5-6,CASSLGLANSLEQFF,TGTGCCAGCAGCTTGGGGCTAGCGAACTCTCTGGAGCAGTTCTTC
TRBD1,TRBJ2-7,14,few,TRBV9,CASSVTGESYEQYF,TGTGCCAGCAGCGTTACAGGGGAATCCTACGAGCAGTACTTC
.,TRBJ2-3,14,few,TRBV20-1,CSGTGTRGPDTQYF,TGCAGTGGAACGGGGACCCGAGGGCCGGATACGCAGTATTTT
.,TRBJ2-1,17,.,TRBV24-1,CATSGKVGQSTLNEQFF,TGTGCCACCAGTGGCAAGGTAGGACAGAGCACCTTAAATGAGCAGTTCTTC
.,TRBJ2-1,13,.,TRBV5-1,CASSSDSPHEQFF,TGCGCCAGCAGCTCCGATTCTCCCCATGAGCAGTTCTTC
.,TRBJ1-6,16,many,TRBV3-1,CASSPRGGGSNSPLHF,TGTGCCAGCAGCCCCCGGGGAGGGGGTTCTAATTCACCCCTCCACTTT
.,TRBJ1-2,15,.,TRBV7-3,CASSLESGKNYGYTF,TGTGCCAGCAGCTTAGAATCAGGGAAGAACTATGGCTACACCTTC
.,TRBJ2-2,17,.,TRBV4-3,CASSQDPGLQNTGELFF,TGCGCCAGCAGCCAAGATCCGGGACTGCAAAACACCGGGGAGCTGTTTTTT
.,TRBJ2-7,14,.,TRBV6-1,CASTSTQSGTEQYF,TGTGCCAGCACGTCAACCCAATCCGGGACCGAGCAGTACTTC
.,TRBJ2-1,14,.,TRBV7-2,CASSLGRTNNEQFF,TGTGCCAGCAGCTTAGGTCGGACTAACAATGAGCAGTTCTTC
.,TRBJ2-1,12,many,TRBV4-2,CASSQGRDEQFF,TGTGCCAGCAGCCAAGGGCGGGATGAGCAGTTCTTC
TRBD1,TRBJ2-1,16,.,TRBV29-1,CSATHPGQGSYNEQFF,TGCAGCGCAACGCACCCGGGACAGGGGTCCTACAATGAGCAGTTCTTC
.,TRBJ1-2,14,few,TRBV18,CASSPSTDNYGYTF,TGTGCCAGCTCACCGTCCACGGATAACTATGGCTACACCTTC
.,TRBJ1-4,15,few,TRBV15,CATSRVFQDNEKLFF,TGTGCCACCAGCAGAGTGTTCCAAGATAATGAAAAACTGTTTTTT
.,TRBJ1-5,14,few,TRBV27,CASSLLQGDQPQHF,TGTGCCAGCAGTTTGTTACAGGGAGATCAGCCCCAGCATTTT
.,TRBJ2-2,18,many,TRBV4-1,CASSQVLLGGADTGELFF,TGCGCCAGCAGCCAAGTCCTCCTGGGGGGGGCTGACACCGGGGAGCTGTTTTTT
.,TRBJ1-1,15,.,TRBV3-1,CASSQERRRNTEAFF,TGTGCCAGCAGCCAAGAACGCAGGAGGAACACTGAAGCTTTCTTT
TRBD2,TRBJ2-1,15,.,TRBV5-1,CASSFLLAGESWQFF,TGCGCCAGCAGCTTCCTACTAGCGGGAGAGTCATGGCAGTTCTTC
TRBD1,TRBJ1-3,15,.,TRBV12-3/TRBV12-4,CASSFQGALGNTIYF,TGTGCCAGCAGTTTTCAGGGGGCCCTTGGAAACACCATATATTTT
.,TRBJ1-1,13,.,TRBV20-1,CSARAEGGGKAFF,TGCAGTGCTAGAGCAGAAGGGGGTGGGAAAGCTTTCTTT
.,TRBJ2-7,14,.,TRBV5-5,CASSLAQISYEQYF,TGTGCCAGCAGCTTGGCACAGATATCCTACGAGCAGTACTTC
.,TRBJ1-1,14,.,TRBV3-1,CASSQVGSGAEAFF,TGTGCCAGCAGCCAAGTGGGTAGCGGGGCAGAAGCTTTCTTT
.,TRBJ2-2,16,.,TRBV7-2,CASSLNVGESAGELFF,TGTGCCAGCAGCTTAAACGTCGGGGAGAGCGCCGGGGAGCTGTTTTTT
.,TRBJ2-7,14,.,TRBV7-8,CASSFWDGGYEQYF,TGTGCCAGCAGCTTCTGGGACGGAGGCTACGAGCAGTACTTC
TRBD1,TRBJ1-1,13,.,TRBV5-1,CASSVTGVTEAFF,TGCGCCAGCAGCGTGACAGGGGTCACTGAAGCTTTCTTT
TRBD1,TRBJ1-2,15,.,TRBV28,CASSLGTGQTYGYTF,TGTGCCAGCAGCTTAGGGACAGGGCAAACCTATGGCTACACCTTC
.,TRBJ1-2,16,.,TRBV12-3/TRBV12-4,CASNPPDRDNGYGYTF,TGTGCCAGCAATCCTCCAGACCGAGATAACGGCTATGGCTACACCTTC
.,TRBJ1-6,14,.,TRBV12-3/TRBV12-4,CASSQQGWNSPLHF,TGTGCCAGCAGTCAACAGGGCTGGAATTCACCCCTCCACTTT
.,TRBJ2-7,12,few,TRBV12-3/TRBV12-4,CASSTIGYEQYF,TGTGCCAGCAGTACTATAGGCTACGAGCAGTACTTC
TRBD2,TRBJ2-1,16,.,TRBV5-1,CASSLGLAGAGEEQFF,TGCGCCAGCAGCTTGGGGCTAGCGGGAGCGGGCGAAGAGCAGTTCTTC
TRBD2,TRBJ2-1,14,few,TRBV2,CASRERGGSNEQFF,TGTGCCAGCAGAGAGCGGGGGGGCAGCAATGAGCAGTTCTTC
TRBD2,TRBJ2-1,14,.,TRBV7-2,CASKTSGFYNEQFF,TGTGCCAGCAAAACTAGCGGGTTTTACAATGAGCAGTTCTTC
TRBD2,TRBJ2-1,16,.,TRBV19,CASSLPGLALYNEQFF,TGTGCCAGTAGTCTCCCGGGACTAGCGTTATACAATGAGCAGTTCTTC
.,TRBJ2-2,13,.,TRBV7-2,CASSFQSFGELFF,TGTGCCAGCAGCTTCCAGTCATTCGGGGAGCTGTTTTTT
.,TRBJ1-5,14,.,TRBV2,CASKVGGLNQPQHF,TGTGCCAGCAAAGTCGGGGGCCTCAATCAGCCCCAGCATTTT
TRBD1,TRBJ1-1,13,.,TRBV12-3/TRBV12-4,CASSDRVNTEAFF,TGTGCCAGCAGCGACAGGGTGAACACTGAAGCTTTCTTT
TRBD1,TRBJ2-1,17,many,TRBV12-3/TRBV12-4,CASSPRTGEASYNEQFF,TGTGCCAGCAGCCCCAGGACAGGGGAGGCATCCTACAATGAGCAGTTCTTC
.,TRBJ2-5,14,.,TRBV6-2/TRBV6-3,CASSSRASQETQYF,TGTGCCAGCAGTTCCAGGGCGTCCCAAGAGACCCAGTACTTC